The rows below give T cell receptor beta chains drawn from one sample of a study of cytomegalovirus exposure and HLA in healthy donors. Profiling relied on immunoSEQ multiplex PCR, and the TCRdb table lists in-frame clones only, not all of them. The sample carries 210,000 or so clones, approximately 80% recorded once. The sample consisted of PBMCs. The receptors stem from a girl aged 2 to 9 in good health and CMV-seronegative. Each CDR3 is given with its conserved first and last residue. Fields, in order: clone size, J gene, V gene, D gene, CDR3 DNA, CDR3 protein. The D gene is left open where the match is weak. Not every row has a clone size; where given, it reads once, few, many or a size class.

abundance: NA; j_gene: TRBJ2-1; v_gene: TRBV4-2; d_gene: TRBD2; CDR3nt: TGTGCCAGCAGCCTCCTGACTAGCGCCTCAGTCAATGAGCAGTTCTTC; CDR3aa: CASSLLTSASVNEQFF
abundance: NA; j_gene: TRBJ2-3; v_gene: TRBV30; d_gene: TRBD2; CDR3nt: TGTGCCTGGGGGACCCGGGGGGTTAGCACAGATACGCAGTATTTT; CDR3aa: CAWGTRGVSTDTQYF
abundance: NA; j_gene: TRBJ2-3; v_gene: TRBV6-5; d_gene: TRBD2; CDR3nt: TGTGCCAGCATCAAGATAGCGGGAGGAGATACGCAGTATTTT; CDR3aa: CASIKIAGGDTQYF
abundance: NA; j_gene: TRBJ1-1; v_gene: TRBV4-2; d_gene: TRBD1; CDR3nt: TGTGCCAGCAGCCCCGGACAGGGGCCTTACACTGAAGCTTTCTTT; CDR3aa: CASSPGQGPYTEAFF
abundance: NA; j_gene: TRBJ1-2; v_gene: TRBV5-1; d_gene: TRBD1; CDR3nt: TGCGCCAGCAGCTTGGCCGTTGGACAGGGATCTGGCTACACCTTC; CDR3aa: CASSLAVGQGSGYTF
abundance: NA; j_gene: TRBJ1-4; v_gene: TRBV5-4; d_gene: TRBD1; CDR3nt: TGTGCCAGCAGCTTGGCGGGACAGGGGATGTCTAATGAAAAACTGTTTTTT; CDR3aa: CASSLAGQGMSNEKLFF
abundance: once; j_gene: TRBJ2-3; v_gene: TRBV6-1; d_gene: NA; CDR3nt: TGTGCCAGCAGTCGGCGGGACGTCCCAACAGATACGCAGTATTTT; CDR3aa: CASSRRDVPTDTQYF
abundance: NA; j_gene: TRBJ1-2; v_gene: TRBV29-1; d_gene: NA; CDR3nt: TGCAGCGTTGAAGGACCCGGTGATGGCGGGCTTGGCTATGGCTACACCTTC; CDR3aa: CSVEGPGDGGLGYGYTF
abundance: NA; j_gene: TRBJ1-2; v_gene: TRBV5-1; d_gene: TRBD1; CDR3nt: TGCGCCAGCAGCATCCCGACAGGGGATGGCTACACCTTC; CDR3aa: CASSIPTGDGYTF
abundance: NA; j_gene: TRBJ2-1; v_gene: TRBV5-4; d_gene: TRBD2; CDR3nt: TGTGCCAGCAGCGTAGGGACTAGCGGGGGGGTTGAGCAGTTCTTC; CDR3aa: CASSVGTSGGVEQFF
abundance: NA; j_gene: TRBJ1-1; v_gene: TRBV19; d_gene: NA; CDR3nt: TGTGCCAGTAGTATCTATGGAATGGACCAGGGTGAAGCTTTCTTT; CDR3aa: CASSIYGMDQGEAFF
abundance: NA; j_gene: TRBJ1-2; v_gene: TRBV6-4; d_gene: NA; CDR3nt: TGTGCCAGCAGTGCCTCCGCGGGTTATGGCTACACCTTC; CDR3aa: CASSASAGYGYTF
abundance: NA; j_gene: TRBJ2-5; v_gene: TRBV5-4; d_gene: TRBD1; CDR3nt: TGTGCCAGCAGCGACGAACAGGGGTACCCAAGAGAGACCCAGTACTTC; CDR3aa: CASSDEQGYPRETQYF
abundance: NA; j_gene: TRBJ2-2; v_gene: TRBV11-2; d_gene: NA; CDR3nt: TGTGCCAGCAGCTTGTCAGGGGAGCTGTTTTTT; CDR3aa: CASSLSGELFF
abundance: NA; j_gene: TRBJ1-1; v_gene: TRBV28; d_gene: TRBD1; CDR3nt: TGTGCCAGCAGTTTATTGACAGGGGGTGAAGCTTTCTTT; CDR3aa: CASSLLTGGEAFF
abundance: NA; j_gene: TRBJ1-1; v_gene: TRBV12-5; d_gene: TRBD1; CDR3nt: TGTGCTAGTGGTCAGACCCTTTCGGGACAGCGGAACACTGAAGCTTTCTTT; CDR3aa: CASGQTLSGQRNTEAFF
abundance: NA; j_gene: TRBJ1-1; v_gene: TRBV2; d_gene: NA; CDR3nt: TGTGCCAGCAGTCAGACGACACCGAACACTGAAGCTTTCTTT; CDR3aa: CASSQTTPNTEAFF
abundance: NA; j_gene: TRBJ2-7; v_gene: TRBV7-7; d_gene: NA; CDR3nt: TGTGCCAGCAGCCGGACGGACTCTTACGAGCAGTACTTC; CDR3aa: CASSRTDSYEQYF
abundance: NA; j_gene: TRBJ1-3; v_gene: TRBV27; d_gene: NA; CDR3nt: TGTGCCAGCAGTTCCAGGTTCTCTGGAAACACCATATATTTT; CDR3aa: CASSSRFSGNTIYF
abundance: NA; j_gene: TRBJ1-2; v_gene: TRBV4-1; d_gene: NA; CDR3nt: TGCGCCAGCAGCCAAGAGACAGGTCCATATGGCTACACCTTC; CDR3aa: CASSQETGPYGYTF
abundance: few; j_gene: TRBJ2-2; v_gene: TRBV5-4; d_gene: NA; CDR3nt: TGTGCCAGCAGCTTTAGTACAGACACCGGGGAGCTGTTTTTT; CDR3aa: CASSFSTDTGELFF
abundance: few; j_gene: TRBJ1-5; v_gene: TRBV2; d_gene: NA; CDR3nt: TGTGCCAGCACCTACAGGGATCTGAGCAATCAGCCCCAGCATTTT; CDR3aa: CASTYRDLSNQPQHF
abundance: NA; j_gene: TRBJ2-7; v_gene: TRBV5-4; d_gene: NA; CDR3nt: TGTGCCAGCAGCTTGTGGGACTTGCCCTACGAGCAGTACTTC; CDR3aa: CASSLWDLPYEQYF
abundance: NA; j_gene: TRBJ1-1; v_gene: TRBV5-1; d_gene: NA; CDR3nt: TGCGCCAGCAGCTTGGAGGGGCTGGGTGAAGCTTTCTTT; CDR3aa: CASSLEGLGEAFF
abundance: NA; j_gene: TRBJ2-2; v_gene: TRBV16; d_gene: NA; CDR3nt: TGTGCCAGCAGCCAGGGGACAAAGAACACCGGGGAGCTGTTTTTT; CDR3aa: CASSQGTKNTGELFF
abundance: NA; j_gene: TRBJ1-2; v_gene: TRBV9; d_gene: TRBD1; CDR3nt: TGTGCCAGCAGCGTAGATCTGGGACAGGGCAATGGCTACACCTTC; CDR3aa: CASSVDLGQGNGYTF
abundance: NA; j_gene: TRBJ2-3; v_gene: TRBV6-5; d_gene: NA; CDR3nt: TGTGCCAGCAGTCCCTCAGGGTACTGGGAAGATACGCAGTATTTT; CDR3aa: CASSPSGYWEDTQYF
abundance: NA; j_gene: TRBJ2-7; v_gene: TRBV7-9; d_gene: TRBD2; CDR3nt: TGTGCCAGCAGCCCGGGGGGCTACGAGCAGTACTTC; CDR3aa: CASSPGGYEQYF
abundance: NA; j_gene: TRBJ1-5; v_gene: TRBV5-1; d_gene: NA; CDR3nt: TGCGCCAGCAGCGGTGACACACAGGTGCACAATCAGCCCCAGCATTTT; CDR3aa: CASSGDTQVHNQPQHF
abundance: NA; j_gene: TRBJ2-1; v_gene: TRBV4-1; d_gene: NA; CDR3nt: TGCGCCAGCAGCCCCTATTCCCATCCCCAACAGAGGGAAAGGAATGAGCAGTTCTTC; CDR3aa: CASSPYSHPQQRERNEQFF
abundance: NA; j_gene: TRBJ1-1; v_gene: TRBV29-1; d_gene: NA; CDR3nt: TGCAGCGTTGACTATGGAGGGCCCAACACTGAAGCTTTCTTT; CDR3aa: CSVDYGGPNTEAFF
abundance: few; j_gene: TRBJ2-1; v_gene: TRBV10-3; d_gene: TRBD2; CDR3nt: TGTGCCATCACCGCAAGGCCTGGACTAGCGGACAATGAGCAGTTCTTC; CDR3aa: CAITARPGLADNEQFF
abundance: NA; j_gene: TRBJ2-7; v_gene: TRBV5-1; d_gene: NA; CDR3nt: TGCGCCAGCAGCTTGGTAGGCGGAGAGTACGAGCAGTACTTC; CDR3aa: CASSLVGGEYEQYF
abundance: NA; j_gene: TRBJ2-7; v_gene: TRBV18; d_gene: TRBD1; CDR3nt: TGTGCCAGCTCGGTTGGTACCGGGACAGAATACGAGCAGTACTTC; CDR3aa: CASSVGTGTEYEQYF
abundance: NA; j_gene: TRBJ2-7; v_gene: TRBV2; d_gene: TRBD2; CDR3nt: TGTGCCAGCAGTGAAGCGCTTTCCGGGACTAGCCTGGACGAGCAGTACTTC; CDR3aa: CASSEALSGTSLDEQYF
abundance: NA; j_gene: TRBJ2-1; v_gene: TRBV2; d_gene: NA; CDR3nt: TGTGCCAGCAATCTCGGCCAGGGTAACGATGAGCAGTTCTTC; CDR3aa: CASNLGQGNDEQFF
abundance: once; j_gene: TRBJ1-1; v_gene: TRBV2; d_gene: NA; CDR3nt: TGTGCCAGCAGTGACAATTACAGTGAAGCTTTCTTT; CDR3aa: CASSDNYSEAFF
abundance: few; j_gene: TRBJ1-5; v_gene: TRBV6-5; d_gene: NA; CDR3nt: TGTGCCAGCAGTTACTCATCAGGGTCCAATCAGCCCCAGCATTTT; CDR3aa: CASSYSSGSNQPQHF
abundance: NA; j_gene: TRBJ2-7; v_gene: TRBV11-2; d_gene: TRBD1; CDR3nt: TGTGCCAGCAGCTTAGGATACAGGGGTCGTCAGCAAGACGAGCAGTACTTC; CDR3aa: CASSLGYRGRQQDEQYF
abundance: NA; j_gene: TRBJ1-2; v_gene: TRBV21-1; d_gene: NA; CDR3nt: TGTGCAAGAGACCCGGGGACACCGCTCTATGGCTACACCTTC; CDR3aa: CARDPGTPLYGYTF
abundance: NA; j_gene: TRBJ1-1; v_gene: TRBV2; d_gene: TRBD1; CDR3nt: TGTGCCAGCAGTGAGAGGACAGGCATGAACACTGAAGCTTTCTTT; CDR3aa: CASSERTGMNTEAFF
abundance: NA; j_gene: TRBJ2-7; v_gene: TRBV6-1; d_gene: NA; CDR3nt: TGTGCCAGCAGTGGACAGATTTCCTACGAGCAGTACTTC; CDR3aa: CASSGQISYEQYF
abundance: once; j_gene: TRBJ1-1; v_gene: TRBV15; d_gene: NA; CDR3nt: TGTGCCACCAGCAGAGATCCACCGGCGACAGGGAACACTGAAGCTTTCTTT; CDR3aa: CATSRDPPATGNTEAFF
abundance: NA; j_gene: TRBJ2-3; v_gene: TRBV29-1; d_gene: NA; CDR3nt: TGCAGCCACAAGAGCACAGATACGCAGTATTTT; CDR3aa: CSHKSTDTQYF
abundance: NA; j_gene: TRBJ2-6; v_gene: TRBV5-6; d_gene: NA; CDR3nt: TGTGCCAGCAGCGAGGGTACTGGGGCCAACGTCCTGACTTTC; CDR3aa: CASSEGTGANVLTF
abundance: NA; j_gene: TRBJ1-2; v_gene: TRBV6-4; d_gene: NA; CDR3nt: TGTGCCAGCAGTTTCTCAGGGACATATGGCTACACCTTC; CDR3aa: CASSFSGTYGYTF
abundance: NA; j_gene: TRBJ2-5; v_gene: TRBV7-3; d_gene: TRBD2; CDR3nt: TGTGCCAGCAGCTTCACCTCGGGGGGGCCGGAAGAGACCCAGTACTTC; CDR3aa: CASSFTSGGPEETQYF
abundance: NA; j_gene: TRBJ1-2; v_gene: TRBV19; d_gene: NA; CDR3nt: TGTGCCAGTAGTCATAGGGGCCCCACTGAATCACCACCTTATGGCTACACCTTC; CDR3aa: CASSHRGPTESPPYGYTF
abundance: NA; j_gene: TRBJ1-1; v_gene: TRBV11-2; d_gene: NA; CDR3nt: TGTGCCAGCAGCCCAAGGGACATTTACACTGAAGCTTTCTTT; CDR3aa: CASSPRDIYTEAFF
abundance: once; j_gene: TRBJ1-1; v_gene: TRBV5-1; d_gene: TRBD1; CDR3nt: TGCGCCAGCAGCGTGGACAGGCTCTCTGAAGCTTTCTTT; CDR3aa: CASSVDRLSEAFF
abundance: NA; j_gene: TRBJ1-2; v_gene: TRBV29-1; d_gene: NA; CDR3nt: TGCAGCGTTGAGGAGTCCTACTATGGCTACACCTTC; CDR3aa: CSVEESYYGYTF
abundance: few; j_gene: TRBJ2-1; v_gene: TRBV11-1; d_gene: TRBD2; CDR3nt: TGTGCCAGCAGCTCGAAACGTAGCGGGGGGATCGGGTCCTACAATGAGCAGTTCTTC; CDR3aa: CASSSKRSGGIGSYNEQFF
abundance: NA; j_gene: TRBJ2-7; v_gene: TRBV27; d_gene: NA; CDR3nt: NA; CDR3aa: CASSFLAGAYEQYF
abundance: NA; j_gene: TRBJ1-4; v_gene: TRBV15; d_gene: TRBD1; CDR3nt: TGTGCCACCAGCAGAGACAGGACAGGGCGCGGGTCGGCTGAAAAACTGTTTTTT; CDR3aa: CATSRDRTGRGSAEKLFF
abundance: NA; j_gene: TRBJ2-1; v_gene: TRBV2; d_gene: TRBD2; CDR3nt: TGTGCCAGCAGGAGGACTAGCGGGAGCGTAGACAATGAGCAGTTCTTC; CDR3aa: CASRRTSGSVDNEQFF
abundance: NA; j_gene: TRBJ1-1; v_gene: TRBV7-8; d_gene: NA; CDR3nt: TGTGCCAGCAGCTTAGTCTTGGCCGCTGAAGCTTTCTTT; CDR3aa: CASSLVLAAEAFF
abundance: NA; j_gene: TRBJ2-1; v_gene: TRBV10-3; d_gene: NA; CDR3nt: TGTGCCATCAGTGCTGGAGGGGTTAATGAGCAGTTCTTC; CDR3aa: CAISAGGVNEQFF